These 25 T cell receptor beta chains were sequenced from one sample in a study of blood T cell repertoires in COVID-19. The assay was immunoSEQ multiplex PCR, and TCRdb's table has in-frame clones only and misses some. The table lists 120,000 or so clones, roughly 89% of them singletons. The sample taken for sequencing was peripheral blood. All receptors derive from a woman in her sixties or seventies with COVID-19, enrolled during active disease.

A single count supports this clone. V usage is TRBV15 and J usage is TRBJ1-2; D gene uncertain. This CDR3 has 13 residues. The germline V and J ends were trimmed by 3 bases and 7 bases, with 12 bases remaining between them. Germline V gene lookup returns CDR1 LNHNV and CDR2 YYDKDF (reference sequence). The CDR3 coding sequence is TGTGCCACCAGCAGCGGAAAAGGGAGTGGCTACACCTTC. Translated: CATSSGKGSGYTF.

The chain links TRBV7-8 to TRBJ2-7, with D perhaps matching TRBD2 (5 bases). Germline lookup yields CDR1 SGHVS and CDR2 FQNEAQ. V dropped 5 bases and J dropped 5 bases, with 16 bases sitting between them. The CDR3 runs 14 residues. The CDR3: CASSRPQTRHEQYF. The CDR3 DNA sequence: TGTGCCAGCAGCCGGCCCCAAACTAGGCACGAGCAGTACTTC.

This clone was found a few times. The chain recombines TRBV5-5 with TRBJ1-3; D call uncertain. This CDR3 is 16 amino acids long. In germline, CDR1 is SGHKS, CDR2 YYEKEE (reference sequence). V was pared by 4 bases and J by 2 bases, with 16 bases between. CDR3 loop: CASSRGRTEPGNTIYF. The CDR3 DNA follows: TGTGCCAGCAGCCGAGGGAGGACGGAGCCTGGAAACACCATATATTTT.

The V and J genes are TRBV4-2 and TRBJ1-2; TRBD1 matches 7 bases. The germline gives CDR1 LGHNA, CDR2 YNFKEQ. V trimming: 0 bases; J trimming: 7 bases; junction bases outside the gene matches: 8. CDR3 length: 15 amino acids. This CDR3 is CASSQEMTGQRGYTF. CDR3 nucleotides: TGTGCCAGCAGCCAAGAGATGACAGGGCAGCGTGGCTACACCTTC.

The chain links TRBV5-1 to TRBJ1-6; 11 positions match TRBD1. The V segment lost 4 bases and the J segment 14 bases; nucleotides outside the gene matches: 5. CDR1 and CDR2 from the germline V gene are SGHRS and YFSETQ. CDR3 size: 13 residues. The CDR3 region has the DNA TGCGCCAGCAGCCTGGGACAGGGGGATTCCCTCCACTTT. Its protein product is CASSLGQGDSLHF.

This CDR3 reads CASTQGTGGRQETQYF. The CDR3 nucleotides are TGTGCCAGCACCCAAGGGACAGGGGGCCGGCAAGAGACCCAGTACTTC. The chain combines TRBV18 with TRBJ2-5; TRBD1 agrees at 12 bases. The CDR3 covers 16 residues. CDR1 is KGHSH and CDR2 is LQKENI in the germline V gene. V shed 8 bases and J 2 bases; nucleotides not matched to a gene: 9.

The chain employs TRBV7-2 and TRBJ1-2; TRBD1 matches 9 bases. CDR3 length: 14 residues. After removal of 5 bases from V and 5 bases from J, the junction contained 6 bases not matched to a gene. Germline V gives CDR1 SGHTA, CDR2 FQGNSA. CDR3 in amino acids: CASSQGQGSYGYTF. The CDR3, as DNA: TGTGCCAGCAGCCAGGGACAGGGATCTTATGGCTACACCTTC.

The V gene is TRBV10-3, the J gene TRBJ1-1; 7 bases agree with TRBD1. In germline, CDR1 is ENHRY, CDR2 SYGVKD. This CDR3 contains 14 residues. V lost 6 bases, J lost 5 bases, and 9 bases stayed unmatched. The CDR3 sequence is CAIRDRDSGTEAFF. The CDR3 DNA reads TGTGCCATCAGAGACCGGGACAGCGGAACTGAAGCTTTCTTT.

J is TRBJ1-1 and V is TRBV6-2 or TRBV6-3, with D perhaps matching TRBD1 (5 bases). Trimming pared 2 bases from V and 0 bases from J, leaving 7 bases between. This CDR3 region has 14 residues. From germline, CDR1 is MNHEY and CDR2 SVGEGT. CDR3 region: CASSYPQVNTEAFF. CDR3 sequence (DNA): TGTGCCAGCAGTTACCCACAGGTGAACACTGAAGCTTTCTTT.

The rearrangement joins TRBV6-2 or TRBV6-3 to TRBJ2-4; TRBD1 agrees at 11 bases. The length of the CDR3 is 19 residues. Germline CDR1 and CDR2: MNHEY and SVGEGT. V lost 2 bases and J lost 1; bases outside the gene matches: 10. The CDR3 sequence: CASSYLRDRGMAAKNIQYF. As DNA, the CDR3 is TGTGCCAGCAGTTACCTCAGGGACAGGGGGATGGCGGCCAAAAACATTCAGTACTTC.

The V gene is TRBV5-8, the J gene TRBJ1-3; D may be TRBD1 (6 bases). CDR1 is SGHTS and CDR2 is YDEGEE in the germline V gene. Deletions cut 0 bases from V and 4 bases from J, with 8 bases between. The CDR3 runs to 14 residues. The CDR3 spells CASSLGGLGNTIYF. CDR3 in DNA: TGTGCCAGCAGCTTGGGGGGGCTCGGAAACACCATATATTTT. The variable domain in full, with the rest retrieved from reference TRBV5-8 and TRBJ1-3, is EAGVTQSPTHLIKTRGQQATLRCSPISGHTSVYWYQQALGLGLQFLLWYDEGEERNRGNFPPRFSGRQFPNYSSELNVNALELEDSALYLCASSLGGLGNTIYFGEGSWLTVV.

This chain links TRBV7-3 with TRBJ2-1, with D possibly being TRBD1 (5 bases). Trimming shortened V by 0 bases and J by 6 bases, and 12 bases separated the two germline ends. This CDR3 is built from 15 residues. Germline V gene sequence: CDR1 SGHTA, CDR2 FQGTGA. The CDR3 spells CASSLTKGSGNEQFF. For the CDR3, the DNA is TGTGCCAGCAGCTTAACGAAGGGGTCGGGCAATGAGCAGTTCTTC.

For the CDR3, the DNA is TGTGCCAGCAGTAAGACGACAGGGAACACTGAAGCTTTCTTT. This translates into CASSKTTGNTEAFF. V usage is TRBV6-5 and J usage is TRBJ1-1, with a possible D match to TRBD1 (6 bases). The V end lost 5 bases, the J end lost 1 base, and 11 bases lay between the germline ends. The germline CDR1 and CDR2 sequences are MNHEY and SVGAGI. This CDR3 is 14 amino acids long.

This chain links TRBV11-2 with TRBJ1-6, with D unclear. The V gene lost 4 bases and the J gene lost 1 base, with 14 bases spanning the gap. This CDR3 has 17 residues. Germline CDR1 reads SGHAT; CDR2 reads FQNNGV. CDR3 amino acids: CASSWRALGSYNSPLHF. DNA of the CDR3: TGTGCCAGCAGCTGGAGGGCACTAGGGTCCTATAATTCACCCCTCCACTTT.

The chain couples TRBV6-5 to TRBJ1-4; D is undetermined. The V end was cut by 6 bases, the J end by 1 base, with 9 bases between. The CDR3 runs to 14 residues. In germline, CDR1 is MNHEY, CDR2 SVGAGI. As DNA, the CDR3 is TGTGCCAGCAGCGGCGGGGTAACTAATGAAAAACTGTTTTTT. As protein: CASSGGVTNEKLFF.

DNA for the CDR3: TGTGCCAGCACCCCCAGAGGGGGTTCCTACGAGCAGTACTTC. Translation gives CASTPRGGSYEQYF. The genes are TRBV6-6 and TRBJ2-7; D is possibly TRBD1 (6 bases). V lost 7 bases and J 1 base, leaving 14 bases between the germline ends. The CDR3 consists of 14 residues. Germline CDR1 is MNHNY and CDR2 is SVGAGI (reference sequence).

This clone has just a few counts. The CDR3, as DNA: TGTGCCAGCAGCTTGTTCGGACAGGGTAATCAGCCCCAGCATTTT. This gives the protein CASSLFGQGNQPQHF. The genes are TRBV5-8 and TRBJ1-5, with 8 bases lining up with TRBD1. The germline CDR1 and CDR2 sequences are SGHTS and YDEGEE. The CDR3 sequence is 15 residues long. Losses at the gene ends were 1 base for V and 4 bases for J; bases not matched to a gene: 4. The full variable domain, completed using reference TRBV5-8 and TRBJ1-5, is EAGVTQSPTHLIKTRGQQATLRCSPISGHTSVYWYQQALGLGLQFLLWYDEGEERNRGNFPPRFSGRQFPNYSSELNVNALELEDSALYLCASSLFGQGNQPQHFGDGTRLSIL.

In DNA, the CDR3 is TGCGCCCGCGGAGAGAGGGCGGCCAAAAACATTCAGTACTTC. Its translation is CARGERAAKNIQYF. This chain links TRBV10-1 with TRBJ2-4; maybe TRBD2 (5 bases). The CDR3 sequence is 14 residues long. CDR1 and CDR2 (germline): WNHNN, SYGVQD (reference sequence). Between the trimmed V and J ends, which lost 11 bases and 1 base, there was a span of 15 bases.

The CDR3 region has the DNA TGTGCCAGCAGCTTAGCGGGGGCGTGGGGCTACACCTTC. It codes for CASSLAGAWGYTF. The V gene is TRBV7-9, the J gene TRBJ1-2, with D possibly matching TRBD1 (6 bases). Germline CDR1 reads SEHNR; CDR2 reads FQNEAQ (reference sequence). This CDR3 has 13 residues. V lost 0 bases and J 8 bases, leaving 10 bases between the germline ends.

The chain combines TRBV4-2 with TRBJ2-2; 8 nucleotides align to TRBD1. Germline CDR1 LGHNA, CDR2 YNFKEQ. V shed 2 bases, J shed 3 bases, and the junction held 5 bases outside the gene matches. CDR3 length: 16 amino acids. CDR3 in DNA: TGTGCCAGCAGCCAATACAGGGGGACGGACACCGGGGAGCTGTTTTTT. This translates into CASSQYRGTDTGELFF.

This chain uses TRBV5-4 with TRBJ1-2; the D gene is possibly TRBD1 (6 bases). Germline V gene sequence: CDR1 SGHNT, CDR2 YYREEE (reference sequence). This CDR3 has 15 residues. V gave up 3 bases and J gave up 6 bases, with 18 bases separating them. The CDR3 DNA reads as TGTGCCAGCAGCTACGAAGTACAGGGAGCGGATGGCTACACCTTC. Residues: CASSYEVQGADGYTF.

This rearrangement joins TRBV19 to TRBJ2-3; 9 nucleotides match TRBD2. Germline V gives CDR1 LNHDA, CDR2 SQIVND (reference sequence). The CDR3 contains 16 residues. The trim removed 5 bases at V and 1 base at J, leaving 7 bases unmatched. For the CDR3, the DNA is TGTGCCAGTAGTTACCTCGTAGCGGGGGGCACAGATACGCAGTATTTT. Its translation: CASSYLVAGGTDTQYF.

This clone was detected a few times. This chain links TRBV6-2 or TRBV6-3 with TRBJ1-1; tentative D call: TRBD1 (5 bases). V was shortened by 5 bases and J by 5 bases, with 15 bases between the two germline ends. The CDR3 has 14 amino acids. Per the germline V gene, CDR1 is MNHEY and CDR2 is SVGEGT. The chain's CDR3 is CASSPLRAGTEAFF. The CDR3, as DNA: TGTGCCAGCAGTCCCCTTCGGGCAGGGACTGAAGCTTTCTTT.

The count of this clone is one. This rearrangement joins TRBV29-1 to TRBJ2-6; D is possibly TRBD1 (5 bases). Germline V gives CDR1 SQVTM, CDR2 ANQGSEA. The CDR3 covers 13 residues. The V gene lost 7 bases and the J gene lost 1 base, with 8 bases spanning the gap. CDR3 DNA: TGCAGCGCCGCAGGGTCTGGGGCCAACGTCCTGACTTTC. Translated, it gives CSAAGSGANVLTF.

This chain joins TRBV4-1 and TRBJ1-3; D is uncertain. This CDR3 contains 17 residues. With 1 base removed from V and 0 bases from J, the gap between germline ends came to 13 bases. CDR1 is MGHRA and CDR2 is YSYEKL in the germline V gene. The CDR3 DNA reads TGCGCCAGCAGCCAAGGAAATTCCCCGAGCTCTGGAAACACCATATATTTT. This encodes CASSQGNSPSSGNTIYF.